This TCR beta chain derives from a study of OX40 agonist ivuxolimab in advanced cancers. The protocol was immunoSEQ multiplex PCR, while the TCRdb copy is restricted to in-frame clones and leaves out a portion. The sample lists 55,000 to 70,000 clones; roughly 84% were seen once. This CDR3 is built from 15 residues. Germline V gives CDR1 MDHEN, CDR2 SYDVKM. V dropped 6 bases and J dropped 1; count of bases not matched to a gene: 6. The receptor was isolated from an adult with an advanced solid tumor such as melanoma, head and neck, liver or kidney cancer. Specimen: CD4+ or CD8+ T cells sorted from blood, collected in a trial of the OX40 agonist ivuxolimab. The V call is TRBV28, the J call TRBJ2-7; 10 bases fit TRBD2. This CDR3 is CASRRSGGASYEQYF. The CDR3 DNA follows: TGTGCCAGCAGACGAAGCGGGGGGGCGTCCTACGAGCAGTACTTC.